The clone carrying this T cell receptor beta chain has a handful of counts. Its antigen remains unknown. Every patient underwent thyroid surgery untreated. Study processing details: Differences in CDR3 between clinicopathological groups were drawn on to build a classifier intended to discriminate distant-metastatic papillary thyroid cancer patients. From the PCR reads, TCRdb re-called clones with MiXCR. These V and J calls derive from TCRdb rather than the authors' analysis. Counted here are tens of thousands of clones, around 24% occurring once; the ten biggest clones make up more than 14%. Germline trimming cut 1 base from V and 8 bases from J; bases unmatched to any gene: 10. CDR3 length: 17 amino acids. Germline assignment: CDR1 LGHDT and CDR2 YNNKEL (reference sequence). The entry originates in a study of metastatic and nonmetastatic thyroid tumors. Study-level information: Patients with malignant and benign thyroid disease provided blood and tumor or nodule tissue, whose repertoires were compared.

Study conclusions and caveats: Across blood and tumor, TCR beta diversity in malignant thyroid tumors was reportedly significantly higher than in benign nodules.

The gene calls are TRBV3-1 and TRBJ2-1, with 11 bases aligning to TRBD2. Sample: tumor tissue. The clonotype originates from a female donor with papillary thyroid cancer or a benign thyroid nodule (not recorded which). Some clones in this sample may be carry-over from other donors' samples. CDR3 in DNA: TGTGCCAGCAGCCAAGTGTGGGATAGCGGGGGGGGCGATGAGCAGTTCTTC. Translating gives CASSQVWDSGGGDEQFF.